The 20 T cell receptor beta chains below were found in one sample sequenced in a study of Ad26.COV2.S vaccination and SARS-CoV-2 variants. Clones were read by immunoSEQ multiplex PCR, and TCRdb kept only the in-frame ones, dropping some. The table lists some 39,000 clones, approximately 83% of them singletons, with roughly 45% in the top ten. Specimen: peripheral blood, collected after recovery from COVID-19. Receptor source: a human donor who had recovered from COVID-19.

The genes are TRBV5-1 and TRBJ1-1; D ambiguous. CDR3 length: 14 amino acids. The V gene lost 4 bases and the J gene lost 1 base, with 11 bases spanning the gap. Germline V lookup: CDR1 SGHRS, CDR2 YFSETQ. The CDR3: CASSADGKNTEAFF. CDR3 DNA sequence: TGCGCCAGCAGCGCGGACGGAAAGAACACTGAAGCTTTCTTT.

CDR3: CASSPFLLAGVGNEQFF. The DNA of the CDR3 is TGTGCCAGTAGTCCTTTCCTACTAGCGGGAGTTGGCAATGAGCAGTTCTTC. The chain recombines TRBV19 with TRBJ2-1; TRBD2 matches at 11 bases. Germline V gives CDR1 LNHDA, CDR2 SQIVND (reference sequence). This CDR3 contains 17 residues. The J segment lost 6 bases and the V segment lost 5 bases, leaving 12 bases of the junction unmatched.

This clone was found a few times. The chain has TRBV18 and TRBJ2-7; perhaps TRBD2 as D (6 bases). V shed 3 bases and J shed 3 bases, with 12 bases lying between them. The CDR3 totals 14 residues. Germline values: CDR1 KGHSH, CDR2 LQKENI. The CDR3 DNA is TGTGCCAGCTCACCCGTACGGGAGATCTACGAGCAGTACTTC. Residues: CASSPVREIYEQYF.

This chain links TRBV5-4 with TRBJ2-3, with 11 bases matching TRBD2. With 2 bases clipped from V and 1 base from J, the junction kept 3 bases outside the gene matches. The CDR3 extends over 16 amino acids. The V gene's germline CDR1 is SGHNT and CDR2 YYREEE (reference sequence). The CDR3 DNA reads TGTGCCAGCAGCTTCGGGACTAGCGGCCGCACAGATACGCAGTATTTT. It yields the protein CASSFGTSGRTDTQYF.

CDR3 loop: CASSTDREHGYTF. The CDR3 nucleotides are TGTGCCAGCTCAACTGACAGGGAGCATGGCTACACCTTC. The chain is built from TRBV18 and TRBJ1-2, with TRBD1 matching over 7 bases. V lost 5 bases to trimming and J lost 6 bases; unmatched junction nucleotides: 6. Per the germline V gene, CDR1 is KGHSH and CDR2 is LQKENI. CDR3 size: 13 residues.

The chain is built from TRBV5-1 and TRBJ2-7, with TRBD1 identical over 7 bases. From germline, CDR1 is SGHRS and CDR2 YFSETQ. The J segment lost 6 bases and the V segment lost 3 bases, leaving 6 bases of the junction unmatched. This CDR3 is 13 amino acids long. The CDR3 nucleotides read TGCGCCAGCAGCTCACCGACAGGGATCGAGCAGTACTTC. It specifies CASSSPTGIEQYF. Looking up the rest from reference TRBV5-1 and TRBJ2-7 gives the full variable domain: KAGVTQTPRYLIKTRGQQVTLSCSPISGHRSVSWYQQTPGQGLQFLFEYFSETQRNKGNFPGRFSGRQFSNSRSEMNVSTLELGDSALYLCASSSPTGIEQYFGPGTRLTVT.

Written as DNA, the CDR3 is TGTGCCAGCAGCTTGGGGGACTTCAGGGGAGACACTGAAGCTTTCTTT. As protein: CASSLGDFRGDTEAFF. The chain joins TRBV5-6 to TRBJ1-1, with TRBD1 as a possible D gene (6 bases). The V end was cut by 0 bases, the J end by 3 bases, with 15 bases between. The CDR3 loop spans 16 amino acids. From germline, CDR1 is SGHDT and CDR2 YYEEEE.

The J gene is TRBJ1-1, the V gene TRBV29-1; D possibly corresponds to TRBD1 (6 bases). The CDR3 has 13 residues. From germline, CDR1 is SQVTM and CDR2 ANQGSEA. Deletions cut 1 base from V and 4 bases from J, with 10 bases between. CDR3 DNA: TGCAGCGTTGAAGGGACAGCCGGCACTGAAGCTTTCTTT. Translating gives CSVEGTAGTEAFF.

The CDR3 nucleotides are TGCGCCAGCAGCTTTCCAGGGCGGGGGGAGACCCAGTACTTC. This sequence encodes CASSFPGRGETQYF. The chain is built from TRBV5-1 and TRBJ2-5; TRBD2 matches at 7 bases. Germline CDR1 reads SGHRS; CDR2 reads YFSETQ. The V segment lost 2 bases and the J segment 5 bases; nucleotides outside the gene matches: 6. CDR3 length: 14 residues. The full variable domain, in which reference TRBV5-1 and TRBJ2-5 provide the parts outside the CDR3, is KAGVTQTPRYLIKTRGQQVTLSCSPISGHRSVSWYQQTPGQGLQFLFEYFSETQRNKGNFPGRFSGRQFSNSRSEMNVSTLELGDSALYLCASSFPGRGETQYFGPGTRLLVL.

The chain's CDR3 is CAWGSVNPDQPQHF. DNA of the CDR3: TGTGCCTGGGGATCCGTAAACCCGGATCAGCCCCAGCATTTT. The rearrangement uses TRBV30 and TRBJ1-5; no firm D call. CDR3 size: 14 residues. The V end was cut by 5 bases, the J end by 5 bases, with 16 bases between. Germline V gene sequence: CDR1 GTSNPN, CDR2 SVGIG (reference sequence). Supplemented by reference TRBV30 and TRBJ1-5, the full variable domain reads SQTIHQWPATLVQPVGSPLSLECTVEGTSNPNLYWYRQAAGRGLQLLFYSVGIGQISSEVPQNLSASRPQDRQFILSSKKLLLSDSGFYLCAWGSVNPDQPQHFGDGTRLSIL.

The chain recombines TRBV11-2 with TRBJ2-7, with TRBD1 as a possible D gene (5 bases). This CDR3 has 13 residues. V was cut by 4 bases and J by 3 bases, with 10 bases left in between. CDR1 is SGHAT and CDR2 is FQNNGV in the germline V gene. The CDR3 is CASSSDTYYEQYF. CDR3 DNA sequence: TGTGCCAGCAGCTCGGACACATACTACGAGCAGTACTTC.

This chain uses TRBV2 with TRBJ2-2; 8 bases agree with TRBD2. Unmatched junction bases numbered 2, after V lost 3 bases and J lost 5 bases. The CDR3 covers 14 residues. CDR1 is SNHLY, CDR2 FYNNEI, per germline. The CDR3, as DNA: TGTGCCAGCAGTGACACGGGAGGGACCGGGGAGCTGTTTTTT. Translating gives CASSDTGGTGELFF. Using reference TRBV2 and TRBJ2-2 for the parts outside the CDR3, the full variable domain is EPEVTQTPSHQVTQMGQEVILRCVPISNHLYFYWYRQILGQKVEFLVSFYNNEISEKSEIFDDQFSVERPDGSNFTLKIRSTKLEDSAMYFCASSDTGGTGELFFGEGSRLTVL.

The rearrangement uses TRBV5-6 and TRBJ2-3, with 9 bases lining up with TRBD1. The CDR3 has 15 amino acids. In germline, CDR1 is SGHDT, CDR2 YYEEEE. Germline trimming cut 1 base from V and 3 bases from J; bases unmatched to any gene: 3. The CDR3 DNA follows: TGTGCCAGCAGCTTGACCGGGACAGGGACAGATACGCAGTATTTT. This encodes CASSLTGTGTDTQYF.

The gene calls are TRBV2 and TRBJ1-4, with D possibly TRBD1 on 5 matching bases. CDR3 size: 13 residues. Trimming removed 5 bases from V and 6 bases from J, with 10 bases in between. Germline lookup yields CDR1 SNHLY and CDR2 FYNNEI. CDR3 amino acids: CASSRAGYEKLFF. The CDR3 DNA is TGTGCCAGCAGTCGTGCAGGGTATGAAAAACTGTTTTTT.

V is TRBV5-1 and J is TRBJ1-1; D perhaps matches TRBD1 (5 bases). V was pared by 4 bases and J by 0 bases, with 10 bases between. Germline V gene sequence: CDR1 SGHRS, CDR2 YFSETQ. The length of the CDR3 is 14 residues. This CDR3 is CASSASGMNTEAFF. In DNA, the CDR3 is TGCGCCAGCAGCGCCTCAGGGATGAACACTGAAGCTTTCTTT.

The J gene is TRBJ2-2, the V gene TRBV3-1 (or the pseudogene TRBV3-2); D remains unclear. This CDR3 comprises 14 residues. The V gene's germline CDR1 is LGHDT and CDR2 YNNKEL (reference sequence). V was pared by 3 bases and J by 6 bases, with 11 bases between. The CDR3: CASSHLAVAGELFF. The CDR3 nucleotides are TGTGCCAGCAGCCACTTGGCGGTTGCCGGGGAGCTGTTTTTT.

The chain employs TRBV24-1 and TRBJ2-5; D is perhaps TRBD2 (6 bases). Germline V gives CDR1 KGHDR, CDR2 SFDVKD. This CDR3 is built from 14 residues. Between the trimmed V and J ends, which lost 2 bases and 2 bases, there was a span of 8 bases. Here the CDR3 reads CATSDSGTQETQYF. The CDR3 nucleotides are TGTGCCACCAGTGATTCAGGGACTCAAGAGACCCAGTACTTC.

The chain is built from TRBV5-1 and TRBJ2-1; no definite D call. Trimming pared 2 bases from V and 6 bases from J, leaving 6 bases between. Germline V gene data show CDR1 as SGHRS and CDR2 as YFSETQ. This CDR3 spans 12 amino acids. The CDR3, as DNA: TGCGCCAGCAGCTTAGAACTCAATGAGCAGTTCTTC. It codes for CASSLELNEQFF.

The chain carries TRBV7-9 and TRBJ1-4; 8 nucleotides agree with TRBD1. CDR1 SEHNR and CDR2 FQNEAQ come from the germline V gene (reference sequence). The CDR3 length is 19 residues. J lost 1 base, V lost 3 bases, and 13 bases had no gene match. The CDR3 spells CASSFGTGEGRLTNEKLFF. CDR3 DNA sequence: TGTGCCAGCAGCTTTGGGACAGGAGAGGGGAGGTTAACTAATGAAAAACTGTTTTTT.

CDR3 residues: CASSPPDSPLHF. Here the CDR3 DNA reads TGTGCCAGCAGCCCCCCGGATTCACCCCTCCACTTT. The rearrangement joins TRBV7-9 to TRBJ1-6; D unclear. From germline, CDR1 is SEHNR and CDR2 FQNEAQ (reference sequence). This CDR3 has 12 amino acids. V gave up 5 bases and J gave up 8 bases, with 7 bases separating them.